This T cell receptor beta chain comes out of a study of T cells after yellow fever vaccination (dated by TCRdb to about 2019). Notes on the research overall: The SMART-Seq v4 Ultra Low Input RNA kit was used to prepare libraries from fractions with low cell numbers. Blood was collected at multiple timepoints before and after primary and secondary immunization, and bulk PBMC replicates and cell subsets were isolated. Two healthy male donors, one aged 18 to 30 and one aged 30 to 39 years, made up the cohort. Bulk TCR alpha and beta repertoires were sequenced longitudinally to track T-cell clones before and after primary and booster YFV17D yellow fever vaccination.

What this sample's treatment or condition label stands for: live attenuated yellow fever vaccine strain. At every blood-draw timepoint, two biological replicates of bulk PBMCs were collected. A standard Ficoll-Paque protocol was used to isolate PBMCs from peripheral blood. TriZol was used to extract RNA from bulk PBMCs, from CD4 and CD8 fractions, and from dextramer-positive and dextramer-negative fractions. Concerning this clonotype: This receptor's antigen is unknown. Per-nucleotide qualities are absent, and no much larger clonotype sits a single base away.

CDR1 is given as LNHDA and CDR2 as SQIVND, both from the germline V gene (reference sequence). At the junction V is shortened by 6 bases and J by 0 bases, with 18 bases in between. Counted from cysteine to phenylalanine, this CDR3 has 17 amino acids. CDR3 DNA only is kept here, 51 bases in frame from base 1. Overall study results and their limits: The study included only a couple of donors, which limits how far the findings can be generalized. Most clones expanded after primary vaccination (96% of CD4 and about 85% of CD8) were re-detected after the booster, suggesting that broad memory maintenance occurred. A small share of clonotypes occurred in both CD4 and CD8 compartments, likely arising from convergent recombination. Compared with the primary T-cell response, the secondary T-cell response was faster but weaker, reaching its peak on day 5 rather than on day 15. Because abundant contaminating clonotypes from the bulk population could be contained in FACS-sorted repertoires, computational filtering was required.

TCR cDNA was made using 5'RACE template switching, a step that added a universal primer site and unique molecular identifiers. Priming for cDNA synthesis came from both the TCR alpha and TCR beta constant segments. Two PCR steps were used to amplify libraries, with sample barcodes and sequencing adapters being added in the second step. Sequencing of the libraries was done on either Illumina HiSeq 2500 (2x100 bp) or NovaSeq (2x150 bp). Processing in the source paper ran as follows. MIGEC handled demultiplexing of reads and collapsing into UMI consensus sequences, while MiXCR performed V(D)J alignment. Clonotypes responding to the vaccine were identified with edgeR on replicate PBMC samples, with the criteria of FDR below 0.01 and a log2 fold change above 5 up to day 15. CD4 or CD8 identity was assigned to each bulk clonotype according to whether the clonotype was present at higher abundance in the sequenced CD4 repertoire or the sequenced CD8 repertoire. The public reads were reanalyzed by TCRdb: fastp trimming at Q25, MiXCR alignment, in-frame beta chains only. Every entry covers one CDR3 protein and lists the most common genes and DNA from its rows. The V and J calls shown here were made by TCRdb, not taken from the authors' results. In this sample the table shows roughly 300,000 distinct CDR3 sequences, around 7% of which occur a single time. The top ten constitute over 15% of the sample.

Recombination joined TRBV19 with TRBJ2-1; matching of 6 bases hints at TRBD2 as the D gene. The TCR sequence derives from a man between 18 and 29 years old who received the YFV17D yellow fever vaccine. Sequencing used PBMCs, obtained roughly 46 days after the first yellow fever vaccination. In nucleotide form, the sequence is TGTGCCAGTAGCGTTGGGGCGGGATCGAGCTCCTACAATGAGCAGTTCTTC. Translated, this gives CASSVGAGSSSYNEQFF. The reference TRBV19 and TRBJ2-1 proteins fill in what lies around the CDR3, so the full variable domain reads DGGITQSPKYLFRKEGQNVTLSCEQNLNHDAMYWYRQDPGQGLRLIYYSQIVNDFQKGDIAEGYSVSREKKESFPLTVTSAQKNPTAFYLCASSVGAGSSSYNEQFFGPGTRLTVL.